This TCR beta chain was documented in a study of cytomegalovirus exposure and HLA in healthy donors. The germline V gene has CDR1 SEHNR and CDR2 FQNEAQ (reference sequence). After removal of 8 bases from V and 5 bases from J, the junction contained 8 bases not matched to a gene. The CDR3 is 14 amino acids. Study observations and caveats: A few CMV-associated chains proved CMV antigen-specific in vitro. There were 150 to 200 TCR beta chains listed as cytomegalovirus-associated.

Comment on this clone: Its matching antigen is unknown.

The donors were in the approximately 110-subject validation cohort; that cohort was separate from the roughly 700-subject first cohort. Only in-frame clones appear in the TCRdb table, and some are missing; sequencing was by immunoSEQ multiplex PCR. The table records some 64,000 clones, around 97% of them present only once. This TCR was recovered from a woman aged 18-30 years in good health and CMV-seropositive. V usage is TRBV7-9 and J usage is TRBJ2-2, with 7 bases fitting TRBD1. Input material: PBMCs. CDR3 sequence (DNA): TGTGCCAGCCGCCGGGACAGAGAAACCGGGGAGCTGTTTTTT. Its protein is CASRRDRETGELFF.